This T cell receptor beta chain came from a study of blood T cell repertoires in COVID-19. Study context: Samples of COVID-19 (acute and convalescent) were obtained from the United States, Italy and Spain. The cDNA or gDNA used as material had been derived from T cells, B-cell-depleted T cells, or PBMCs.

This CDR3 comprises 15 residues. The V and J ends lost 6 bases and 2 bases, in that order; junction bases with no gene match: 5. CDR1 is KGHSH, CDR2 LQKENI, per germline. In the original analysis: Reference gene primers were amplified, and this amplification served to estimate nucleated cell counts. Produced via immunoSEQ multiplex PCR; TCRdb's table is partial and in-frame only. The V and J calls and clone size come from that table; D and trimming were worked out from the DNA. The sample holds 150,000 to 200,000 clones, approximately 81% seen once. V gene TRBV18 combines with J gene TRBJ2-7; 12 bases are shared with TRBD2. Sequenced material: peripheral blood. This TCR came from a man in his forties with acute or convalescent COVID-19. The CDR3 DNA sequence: TGTGCCAGCTCCCCTGGACTAGCGGGGACCTACGAGCAGTACTTC. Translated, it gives CASSPGLAGTYEQYF.